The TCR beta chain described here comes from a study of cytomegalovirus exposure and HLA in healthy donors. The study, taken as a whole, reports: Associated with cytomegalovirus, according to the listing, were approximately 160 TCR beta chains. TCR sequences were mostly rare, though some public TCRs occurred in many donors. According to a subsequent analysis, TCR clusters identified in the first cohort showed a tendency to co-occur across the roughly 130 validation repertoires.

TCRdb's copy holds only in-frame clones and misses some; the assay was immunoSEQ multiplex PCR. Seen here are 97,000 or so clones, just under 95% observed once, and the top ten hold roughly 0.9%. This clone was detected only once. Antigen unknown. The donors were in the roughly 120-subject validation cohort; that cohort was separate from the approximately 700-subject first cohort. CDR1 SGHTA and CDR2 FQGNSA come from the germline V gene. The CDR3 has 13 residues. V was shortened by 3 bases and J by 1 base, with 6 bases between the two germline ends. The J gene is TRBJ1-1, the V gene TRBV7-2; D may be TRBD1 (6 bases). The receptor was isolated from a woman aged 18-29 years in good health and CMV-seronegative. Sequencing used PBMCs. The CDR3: CASSLDRNTEAFF. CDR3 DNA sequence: TGTGCCAGCAGCTTGGACAGGAACACTGAAGCTTTCTTT.